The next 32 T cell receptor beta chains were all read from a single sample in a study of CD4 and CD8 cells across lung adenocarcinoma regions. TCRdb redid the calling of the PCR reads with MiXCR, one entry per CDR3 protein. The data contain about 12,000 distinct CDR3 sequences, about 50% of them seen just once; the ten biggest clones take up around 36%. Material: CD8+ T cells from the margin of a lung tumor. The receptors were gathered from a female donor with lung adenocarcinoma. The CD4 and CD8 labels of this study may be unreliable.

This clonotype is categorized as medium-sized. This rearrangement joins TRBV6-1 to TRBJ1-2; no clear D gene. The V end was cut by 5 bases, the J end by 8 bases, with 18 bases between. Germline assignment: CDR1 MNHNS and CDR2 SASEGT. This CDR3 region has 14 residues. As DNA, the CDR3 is TGTGCCAGCAGTCTGGGTGGGAGTTCGTCGGGCTACACCTTC. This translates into CASSLGGSSSGYTF.

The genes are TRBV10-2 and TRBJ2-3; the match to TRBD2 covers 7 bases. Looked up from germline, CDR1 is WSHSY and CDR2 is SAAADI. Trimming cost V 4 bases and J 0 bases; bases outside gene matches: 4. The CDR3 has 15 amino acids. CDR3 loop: CASSAPSGSTDTQYF. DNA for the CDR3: TGCGCCAGCAGTGCCCCTAGCGGTAGCACAGATACGCAGTATTTT.

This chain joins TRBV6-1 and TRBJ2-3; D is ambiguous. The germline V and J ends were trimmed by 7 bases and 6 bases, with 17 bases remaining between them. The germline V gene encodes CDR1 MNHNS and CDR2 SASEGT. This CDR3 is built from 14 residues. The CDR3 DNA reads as TGTGCCAGCAAAGGACCTTCTCTCGCGGATACGCAGTATTTT. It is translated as CASKGPSLADTQYF.

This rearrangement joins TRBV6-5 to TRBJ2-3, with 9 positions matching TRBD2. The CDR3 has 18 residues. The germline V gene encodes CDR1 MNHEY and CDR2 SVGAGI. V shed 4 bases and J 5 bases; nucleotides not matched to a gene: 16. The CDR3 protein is CASSSPGLQTSGKDTQYF. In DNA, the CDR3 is TGTGCCAGCAGTTCCCCCGGACTCCAGACTAGCGGTAAAGATACGCAGTATTTT.

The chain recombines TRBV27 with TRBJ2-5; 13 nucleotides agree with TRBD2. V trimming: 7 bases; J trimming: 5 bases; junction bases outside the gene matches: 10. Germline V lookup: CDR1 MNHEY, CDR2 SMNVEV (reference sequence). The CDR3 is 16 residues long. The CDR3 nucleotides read TGTGCCAGCACTACTTCCGGGACTAGCGGGATTGAGACCCAGTACTTC. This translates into CASTTSGTSGIETQYF.

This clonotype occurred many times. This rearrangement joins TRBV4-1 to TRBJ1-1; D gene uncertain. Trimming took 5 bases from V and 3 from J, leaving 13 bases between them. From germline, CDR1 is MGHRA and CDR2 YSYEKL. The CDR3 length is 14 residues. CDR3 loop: CASSDDERDTEAFF. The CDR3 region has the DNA TGCGCCAGCAGCGATGACGAGAGGGACACTGAAGCTTTCTTT.

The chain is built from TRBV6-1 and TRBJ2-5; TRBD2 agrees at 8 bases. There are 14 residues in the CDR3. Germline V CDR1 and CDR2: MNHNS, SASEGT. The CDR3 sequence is CAGLGGGDKKIQYF. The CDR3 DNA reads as TGTGCGGGGCTCGGGGGGGGTGACAAAAAGATTCAGTACTTC.

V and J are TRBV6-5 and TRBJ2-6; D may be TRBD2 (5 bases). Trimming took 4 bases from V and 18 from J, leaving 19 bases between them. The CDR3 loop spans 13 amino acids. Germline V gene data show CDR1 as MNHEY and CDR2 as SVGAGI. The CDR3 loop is CASSWAGSNEQTF. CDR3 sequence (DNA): TGTGCCAGCAGTTGGGCGGGCTCCAACGAGCAGACTTTC.

DNA for the CDR3: TGCGCCAGCAGTGGGTTATCTACCAAAGATACGCAGTATTTT. It codes for CASSGLSTKDTQYF. The chain couples TRBV10-1 to TRBJ2-3; unclear D gene. V lost 4 bases to trimming and J lost 5 bases, with 13 bases between them. This CDR3 spans 14 amino acids. Germline V gene sequence: CDR1 WNHNN, CDR2 SYGVQD (reference sequence).

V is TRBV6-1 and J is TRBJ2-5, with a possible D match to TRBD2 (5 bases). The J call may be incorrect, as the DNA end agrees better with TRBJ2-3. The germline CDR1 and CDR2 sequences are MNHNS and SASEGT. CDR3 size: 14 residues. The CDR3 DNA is TGTGCGGGCTCGGCGGGCCGTAACCAAGAGACCCAGTATTTT. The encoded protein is CAGSAGRNQETQYF.

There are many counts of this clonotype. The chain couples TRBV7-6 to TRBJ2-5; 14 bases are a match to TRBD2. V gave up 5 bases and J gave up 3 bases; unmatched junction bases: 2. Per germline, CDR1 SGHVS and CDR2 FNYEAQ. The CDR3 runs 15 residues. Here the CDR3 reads CASSLTSGGEETQYF. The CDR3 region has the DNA TGTGCCAGCAGCCTGACTAGCGGGGGGGAAGAGACCCAGTACTTC.

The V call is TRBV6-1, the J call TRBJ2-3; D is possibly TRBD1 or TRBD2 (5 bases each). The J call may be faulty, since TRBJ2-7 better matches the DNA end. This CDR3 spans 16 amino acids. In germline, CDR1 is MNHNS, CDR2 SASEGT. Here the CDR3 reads CASRGRGHPNPDTQYF. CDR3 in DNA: TGTGCCAGCAGGGGGCGCGGGCACCCTAACCCAGATACGCAGTACTTC.

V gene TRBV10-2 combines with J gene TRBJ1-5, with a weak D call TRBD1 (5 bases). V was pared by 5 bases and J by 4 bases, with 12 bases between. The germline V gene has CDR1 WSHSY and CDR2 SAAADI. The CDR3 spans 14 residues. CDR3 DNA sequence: TGCGCCAGCAGTAGGGACGTCCGAAATCAGCCCCAGCATTTT. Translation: CASSRDVRNQPQHF.

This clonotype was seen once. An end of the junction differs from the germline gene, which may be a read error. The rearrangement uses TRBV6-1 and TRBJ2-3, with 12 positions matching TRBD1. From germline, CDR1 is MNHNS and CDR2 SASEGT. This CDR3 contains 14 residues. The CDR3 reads CASRGTGGKDMQYF. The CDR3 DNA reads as TGTGCCAGCAGGGGGACAGGGGGCAAAGATATGCAGTATTTT.

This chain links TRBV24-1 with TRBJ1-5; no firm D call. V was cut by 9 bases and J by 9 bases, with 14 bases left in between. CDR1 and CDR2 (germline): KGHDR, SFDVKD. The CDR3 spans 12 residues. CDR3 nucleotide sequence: TGTGCCACCCCGATCGGCGGTGGGCCCCAGCATTTT. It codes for CATPIGGGPQHF.

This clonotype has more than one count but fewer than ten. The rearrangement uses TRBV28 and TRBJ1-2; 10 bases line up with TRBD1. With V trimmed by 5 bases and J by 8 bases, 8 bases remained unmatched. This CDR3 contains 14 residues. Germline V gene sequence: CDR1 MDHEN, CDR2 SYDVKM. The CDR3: CASSLRQGAVGYTF. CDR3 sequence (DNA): TGTGCCAGCAGTCTTCGACAGGGGGCGGTGGGCTACACCTTC.

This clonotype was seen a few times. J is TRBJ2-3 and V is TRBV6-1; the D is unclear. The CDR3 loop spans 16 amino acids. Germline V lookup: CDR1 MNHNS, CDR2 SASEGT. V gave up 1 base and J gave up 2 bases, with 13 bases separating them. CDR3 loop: CASSEGNFISTDTQYF. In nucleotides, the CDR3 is TGTGCCAGCAGTGAAGGGAACTTCATTTCCACAGATACGCAGTATTTT.

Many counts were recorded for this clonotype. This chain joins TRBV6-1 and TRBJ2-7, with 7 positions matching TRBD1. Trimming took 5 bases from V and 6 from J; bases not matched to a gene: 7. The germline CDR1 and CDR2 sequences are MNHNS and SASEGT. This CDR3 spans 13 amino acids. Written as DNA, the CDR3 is TGTGCCAGCAGTCGGACAAACAGGGGCGAGCAGTACTTC. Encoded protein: CASSRTNRGEQYF.

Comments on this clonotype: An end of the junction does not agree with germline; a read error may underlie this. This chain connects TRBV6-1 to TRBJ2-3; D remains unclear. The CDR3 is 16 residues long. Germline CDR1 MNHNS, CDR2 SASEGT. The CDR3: CASSQTGGYGKNTQYF. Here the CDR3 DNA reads TGTGCGAGCAGCCAGACGGGCGGCTATGGCAAAAATACGCAGTACTTT.

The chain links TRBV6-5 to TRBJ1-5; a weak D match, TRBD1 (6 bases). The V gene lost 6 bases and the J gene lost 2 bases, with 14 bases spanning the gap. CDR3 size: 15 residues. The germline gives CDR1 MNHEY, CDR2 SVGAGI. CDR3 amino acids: CASRLQDSGNQPQHF. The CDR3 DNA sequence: TGTGCCAGCAGGTTACAGGACAGCGGCAATCAGCCCCAGCATTTT.

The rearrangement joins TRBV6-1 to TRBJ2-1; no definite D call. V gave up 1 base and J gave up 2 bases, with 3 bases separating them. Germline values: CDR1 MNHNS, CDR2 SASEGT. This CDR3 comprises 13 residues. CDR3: CASSEGAYNEQFF. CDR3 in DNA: TGTGCCAGCAGTGAAGGGGCCTACAATGAGCAGTTCTTC.

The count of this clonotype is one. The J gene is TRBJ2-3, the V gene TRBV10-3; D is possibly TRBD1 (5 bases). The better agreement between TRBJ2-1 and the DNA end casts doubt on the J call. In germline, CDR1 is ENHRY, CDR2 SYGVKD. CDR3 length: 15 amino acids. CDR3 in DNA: TGTGCCATCAGTGAGGGCAGGGAACGGAAGAATGAGCAGTTCTTC. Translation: CAISEGRERKNEQFF.

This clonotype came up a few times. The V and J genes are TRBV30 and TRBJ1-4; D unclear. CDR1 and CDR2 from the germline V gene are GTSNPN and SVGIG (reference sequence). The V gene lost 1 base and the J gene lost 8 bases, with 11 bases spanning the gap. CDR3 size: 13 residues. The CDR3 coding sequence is TGTGCCTGGAGTGAAGGGTCCAGCGAAAAACTGTTTTTT. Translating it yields CAWSEGSSEKLFF.

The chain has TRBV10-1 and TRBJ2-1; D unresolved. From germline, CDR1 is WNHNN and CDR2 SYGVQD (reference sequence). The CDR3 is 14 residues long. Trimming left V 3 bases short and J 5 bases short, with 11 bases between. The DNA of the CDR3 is TGCGCCAGCAGTGAAGGAAATTTGGACAATGAGCAGTTCTTC. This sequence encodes CASSEGNLDNEQFF.

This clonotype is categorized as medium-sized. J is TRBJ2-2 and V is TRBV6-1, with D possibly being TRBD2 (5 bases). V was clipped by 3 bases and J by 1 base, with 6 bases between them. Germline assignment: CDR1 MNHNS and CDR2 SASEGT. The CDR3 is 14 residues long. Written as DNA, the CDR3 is TGTGCCAGCAGTGATGGAGGGAACACCGGGGAGCTGTTTTTT. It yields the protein CASSDGGNTGELFF.

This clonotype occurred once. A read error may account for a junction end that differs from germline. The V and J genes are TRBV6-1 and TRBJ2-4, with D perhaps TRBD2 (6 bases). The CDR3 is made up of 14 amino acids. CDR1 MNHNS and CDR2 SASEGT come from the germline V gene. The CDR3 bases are TGTGCCAGCTCGGGGGTGATAGTAAAAAACACTCAGTACTTC. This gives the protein CASSGVIVKNTQYF.

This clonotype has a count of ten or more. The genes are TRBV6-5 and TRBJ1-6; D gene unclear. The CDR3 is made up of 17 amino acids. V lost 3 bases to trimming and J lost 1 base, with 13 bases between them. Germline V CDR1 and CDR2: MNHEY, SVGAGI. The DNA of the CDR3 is TGTGCCAGCAGTTATGAACCTAAGGGATCCTATAATTCACCCCTCCACTTT. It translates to CASSYEPKGSYNSPLHF.

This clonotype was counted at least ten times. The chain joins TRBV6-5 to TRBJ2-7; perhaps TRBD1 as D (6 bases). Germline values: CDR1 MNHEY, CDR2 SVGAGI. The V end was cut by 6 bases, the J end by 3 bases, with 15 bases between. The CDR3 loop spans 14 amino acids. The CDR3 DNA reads TGTGCCAGCAGGCTGACAGGTGGGGACTACGAGCAGTACTTC. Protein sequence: CASRLTGGDYEQYF.

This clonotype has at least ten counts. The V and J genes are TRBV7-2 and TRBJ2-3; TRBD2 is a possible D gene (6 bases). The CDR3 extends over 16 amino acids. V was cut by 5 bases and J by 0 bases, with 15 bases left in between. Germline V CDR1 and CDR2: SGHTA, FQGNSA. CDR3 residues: CASSPGVRRSTDTQYF. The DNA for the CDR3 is TGTGCCAGCAGCCCGGGAGTACGAAGAAGCACAGATACGCAGTATTTT. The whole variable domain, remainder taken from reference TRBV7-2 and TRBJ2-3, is GAGVSQSPSNKVTEKGKDVELRCDPISGHTALYWYRQSLGQGLEFLIYFQGNSAPDKSGLPSDRFSAERTGGSVSTLTIQRTQQEDSAVYLCASSPGVRRSTDTQYFGPGTRLTVL.

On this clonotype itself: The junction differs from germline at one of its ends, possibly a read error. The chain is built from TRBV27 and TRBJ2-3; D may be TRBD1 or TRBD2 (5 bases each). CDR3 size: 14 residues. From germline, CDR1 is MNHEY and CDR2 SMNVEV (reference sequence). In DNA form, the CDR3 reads TGTGCGAGGAGTGTGGGCCGGGACCCAGAGACGCAGTACTTT. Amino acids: CARSVGRDPETQYF.

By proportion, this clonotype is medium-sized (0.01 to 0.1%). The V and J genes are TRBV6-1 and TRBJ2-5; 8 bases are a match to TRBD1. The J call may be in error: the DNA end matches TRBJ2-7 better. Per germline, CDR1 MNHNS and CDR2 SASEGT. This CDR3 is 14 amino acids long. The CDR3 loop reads CASSTDRANYEQYF. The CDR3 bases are TGTGCCAGCAGTACGGACAGGGCAAACTACGAGCAGTACTTC.

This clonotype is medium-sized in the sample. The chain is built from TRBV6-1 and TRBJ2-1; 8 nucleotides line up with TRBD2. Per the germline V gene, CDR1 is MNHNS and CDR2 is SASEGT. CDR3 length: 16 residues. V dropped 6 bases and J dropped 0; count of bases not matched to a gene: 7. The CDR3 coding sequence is TGTGCCAGCAGCGAACTAGCGGAGAGCTCCTACAATGAGCAGTTCTTC. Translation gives CASSELAESSYNEQFF.